This T cell receptor (beta chain) was obtained from a study of blood T cell repertoires in COVID-19. The overall study: The United States, Italy and Spain were the sources of the acute and convalescent COVID-19 samples. From T cells, B-cell-depleted T cells, or PBMCs came the material, which was cDNA or gDNA.

Assay: immunoSEQ multiplex PCR; the TCRdb copy retains only in-frame clones and omits some. Among about 170,000 clones listed, roughly 86% were seen once. The CDR3 contains 13 residues. The V gene lost 7 bases and the J gene lost 6 bases, with 17 bases spanning the gap. Germline assignment: CDR1 SGHRS and CDR2 YFSETQ. Sequencing was done on a sample of peripheral blood. This sequence originates from a man aged 70 or older with acute or convalescent COVID-19. The chain has TRBV5-1 and TRBJ2-7; perhaps TRBD2 as D (5 bases). CDR3 loop: CASRLAGRGEQYF. The CDR3 nucleotides read TGCGCCAGCCGCCTAGCCGGAAGAGGCGAGCAGTACTTC.